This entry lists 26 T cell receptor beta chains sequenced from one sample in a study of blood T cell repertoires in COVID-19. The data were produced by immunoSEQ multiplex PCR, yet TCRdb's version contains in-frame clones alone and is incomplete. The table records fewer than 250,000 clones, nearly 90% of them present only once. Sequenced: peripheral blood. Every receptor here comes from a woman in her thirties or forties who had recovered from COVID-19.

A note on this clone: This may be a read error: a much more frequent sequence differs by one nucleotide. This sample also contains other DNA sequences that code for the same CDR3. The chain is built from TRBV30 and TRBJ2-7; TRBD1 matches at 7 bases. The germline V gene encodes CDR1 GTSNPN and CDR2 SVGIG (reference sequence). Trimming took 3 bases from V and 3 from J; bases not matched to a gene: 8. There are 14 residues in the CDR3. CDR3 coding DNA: TGTGCCTGGAGCGCCGGGACAGCCTTCTACGAGCAGTACTTC. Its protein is CAWSAGTAFYEQYF.

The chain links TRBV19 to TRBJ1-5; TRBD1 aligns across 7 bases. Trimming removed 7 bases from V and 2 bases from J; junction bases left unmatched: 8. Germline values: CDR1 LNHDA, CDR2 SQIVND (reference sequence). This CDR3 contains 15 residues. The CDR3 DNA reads TGTGCCAGTACTGACAGGGTGTGGGGCAATCAGCCCCAGCATTTT. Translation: CASTDRVWGNQPQHF.

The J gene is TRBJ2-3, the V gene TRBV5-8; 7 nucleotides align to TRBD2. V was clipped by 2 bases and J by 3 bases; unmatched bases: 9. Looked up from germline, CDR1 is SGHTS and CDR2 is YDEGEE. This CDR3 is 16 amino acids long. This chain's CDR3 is CASSFTSARRTDTQYF. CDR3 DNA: TGTGCCAGCAGCTTTACTAGCGCGAGAAGGACAGATACGCAGTATTTT.

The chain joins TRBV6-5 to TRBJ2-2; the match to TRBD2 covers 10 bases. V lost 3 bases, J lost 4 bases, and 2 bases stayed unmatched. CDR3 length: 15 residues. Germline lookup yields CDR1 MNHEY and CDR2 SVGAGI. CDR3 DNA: TGTGCCAGCAGTTATCGGACTAGCGGCACCGGGGAGCTGTTTTTT. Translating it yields CASSYRTSGTGELFF.

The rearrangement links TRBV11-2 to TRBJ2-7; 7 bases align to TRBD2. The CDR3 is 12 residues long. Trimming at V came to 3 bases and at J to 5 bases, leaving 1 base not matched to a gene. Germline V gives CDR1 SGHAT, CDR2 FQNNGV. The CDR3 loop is CASSFGGDEQYF. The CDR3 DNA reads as TGTGCCAGCAGCTTTGGGGGGGACGAGCAGTACTTC. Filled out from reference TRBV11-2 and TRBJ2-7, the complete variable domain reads EAGVAQSPRYKIIEKRQSVAFWCNPISGHATLYWYQQILGQGPKLLIQFQNNGVVDDSQLPKDRFSAERLKGVDSTLKIQPAKLEDSAVYLCASSFGGDEQYFGPGTRLTVT.

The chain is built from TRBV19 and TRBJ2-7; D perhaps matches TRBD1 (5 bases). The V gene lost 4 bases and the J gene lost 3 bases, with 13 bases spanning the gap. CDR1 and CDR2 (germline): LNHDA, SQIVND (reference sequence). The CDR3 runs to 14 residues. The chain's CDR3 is CASSSRQTYYEQYF. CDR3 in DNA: TGTGCCAGTAGTAGTCGACAGACATACTACGAGCAGTACTTC.

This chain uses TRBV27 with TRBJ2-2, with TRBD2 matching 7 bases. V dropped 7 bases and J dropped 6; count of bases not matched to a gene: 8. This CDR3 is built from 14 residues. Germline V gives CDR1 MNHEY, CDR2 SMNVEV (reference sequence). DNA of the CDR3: TGTGCCAGCACGCGACGCGGGGGATCCGGGGAGCTGTTTTTT. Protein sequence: CASTRRGGSGELFF.

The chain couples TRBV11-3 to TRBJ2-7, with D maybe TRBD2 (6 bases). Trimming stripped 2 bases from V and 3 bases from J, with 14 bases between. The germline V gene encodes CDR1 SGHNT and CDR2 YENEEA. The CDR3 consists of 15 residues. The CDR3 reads CASSLLGSGSYEQYF. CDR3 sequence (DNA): TGTGCCAGCAGCTTATTGGGTAGCGGCAGCTACGAGCAGTACTTC.

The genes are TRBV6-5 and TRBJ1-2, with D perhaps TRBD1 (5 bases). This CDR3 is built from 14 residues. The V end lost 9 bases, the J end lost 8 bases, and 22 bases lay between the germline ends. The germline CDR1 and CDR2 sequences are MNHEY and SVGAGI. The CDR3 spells CASNLGAGRTGYTF. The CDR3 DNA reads TGTGCCAGTAACCTTGGTGCGGGGCGGACGGGCTACACCTTC.

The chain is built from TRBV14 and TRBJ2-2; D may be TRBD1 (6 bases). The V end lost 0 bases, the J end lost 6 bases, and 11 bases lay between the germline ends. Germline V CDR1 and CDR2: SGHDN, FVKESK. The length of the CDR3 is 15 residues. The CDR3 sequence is CASSQDPTGPGELFF. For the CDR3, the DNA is TGTGCCAGCAGCCAAGATCCCACAGGGCCCGGGGAGCTGTTTTTT.

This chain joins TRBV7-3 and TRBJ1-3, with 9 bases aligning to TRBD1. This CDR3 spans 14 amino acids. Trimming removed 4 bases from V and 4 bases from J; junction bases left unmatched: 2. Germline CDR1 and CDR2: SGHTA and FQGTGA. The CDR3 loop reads CASSSGTGGNTIYF. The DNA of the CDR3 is TGTGCCAGCAGCTCCGGGACAGGGGGAAACACCATATATTTT. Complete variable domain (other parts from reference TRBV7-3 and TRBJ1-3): GAGVSQTPSNKVTEKGKYVELRCDPISGHTALYWYRQSLGQGPEFLIYFQGTGAADDSGLPNDRFFAVRPEGSVSTLKIQRTERGDSAVYLCASSSGTGGNTIYFGEGSWLTVV.

Written as DNA, the CDR3 is TGCGCCAGCAGCTTGGCGCAGGGGACTGAAGCTTTCTTT. This encodes CASSLAQGTEAFF. The chain employs TRBV5-1 and TRBJ1-1; a possible D gene is TRBD1 (6 bases). The CDR3 sequence is 13 residues long. The germline gives CDR1 SGHRS, CDR2 YFSETQ. The ends were cut back, 0 bases at V and 5 bases at J, with 8 bases in the middle. The full variable domain, its missing parts supplied by reference TRBV5-1 and TRBJ1-1, is KAGVTQTPRYLIKTRGQQVTLSCSPISGHRSVSWYQQTPGQGLQFLFEYFSETQRNKGNFPGRFSGRQFSNSRSEMNVSTLELGDSALYLCASSLAQGTEAFFGQGTRLTVV.

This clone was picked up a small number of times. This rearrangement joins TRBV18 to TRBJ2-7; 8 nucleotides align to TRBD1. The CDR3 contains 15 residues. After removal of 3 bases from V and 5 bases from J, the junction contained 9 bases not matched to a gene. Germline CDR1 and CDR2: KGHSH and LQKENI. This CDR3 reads CASSPPTGQGHEQYF. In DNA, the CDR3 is TGTGCCAGCTCACCCCCCACCGGACAGGGCCACGAGCAGTACTTC.

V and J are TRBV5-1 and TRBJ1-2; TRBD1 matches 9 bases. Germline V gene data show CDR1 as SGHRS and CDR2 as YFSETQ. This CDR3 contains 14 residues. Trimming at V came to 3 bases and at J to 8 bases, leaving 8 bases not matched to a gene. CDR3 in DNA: TGCGCCAGCAGCTCGGGACAGGGAGGAGGAGGCTACACCTTC. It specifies CASSSGQGGGGYTF. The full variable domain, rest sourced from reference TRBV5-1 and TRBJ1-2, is KAGVTQTPRYLIKTRGQQVTLSCSPISGHRSVSWYQQTPGQGLQFLFEYFSETQRNKGNFPGRFSGRQFSNSRSEMNVSTLELGDSALYLCASSSGQGGGGYTFGSGTRLTVV.

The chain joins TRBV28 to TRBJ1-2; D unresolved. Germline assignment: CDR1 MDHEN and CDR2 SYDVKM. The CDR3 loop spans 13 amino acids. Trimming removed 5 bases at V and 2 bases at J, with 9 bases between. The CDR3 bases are TGTGCCAGCAGTCTCGCCGCGAACTATGGCTACACCTTC. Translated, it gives CASSLAANYGYTF.

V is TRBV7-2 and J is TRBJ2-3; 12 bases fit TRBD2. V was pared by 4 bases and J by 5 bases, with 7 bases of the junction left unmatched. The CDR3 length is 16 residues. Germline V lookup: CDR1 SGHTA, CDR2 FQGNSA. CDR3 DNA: TGTGCCAGCAGCTCCCCGACTAGCGGGAGAATAGATACGCAGTATTTT. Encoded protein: CASSSPTSGRIDTQYF.

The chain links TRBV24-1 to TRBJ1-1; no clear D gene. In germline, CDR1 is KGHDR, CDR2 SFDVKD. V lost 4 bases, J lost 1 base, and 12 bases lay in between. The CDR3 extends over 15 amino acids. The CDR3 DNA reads TGTGCCACCAGTGACTCGACCACTAGGAACACTGAAGCTTTCTTT. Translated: CATSDSTTRNTEAFF.

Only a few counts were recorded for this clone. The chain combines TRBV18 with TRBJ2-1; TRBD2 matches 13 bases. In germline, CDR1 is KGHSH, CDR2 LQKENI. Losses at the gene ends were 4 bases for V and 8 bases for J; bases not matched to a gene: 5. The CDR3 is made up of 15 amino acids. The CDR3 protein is CASSLRTSGSDEQFF. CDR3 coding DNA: TGTGCCAGCTCACTGCGGACTAGCGGGAGTGATGAGCAGTTCTTC.

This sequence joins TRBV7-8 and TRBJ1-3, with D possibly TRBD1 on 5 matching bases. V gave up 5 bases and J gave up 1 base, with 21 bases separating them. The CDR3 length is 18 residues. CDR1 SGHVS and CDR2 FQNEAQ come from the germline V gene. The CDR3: CASSLFSGSGGSGNTIYF. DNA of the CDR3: TGTGCCAGCAGCCTTTTTTCCGGGTCGGGGGGATCTGGAAACACCATATATTTT.

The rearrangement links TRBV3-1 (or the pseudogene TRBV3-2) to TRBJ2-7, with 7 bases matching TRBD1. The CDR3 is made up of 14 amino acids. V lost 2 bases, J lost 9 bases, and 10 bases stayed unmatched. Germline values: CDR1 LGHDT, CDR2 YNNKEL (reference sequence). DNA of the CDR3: TGTGCCAGCAGCCAAAACAGGGGAATTGACGTGCAGTACTTC. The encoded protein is CASSQNRGIDVQYF.

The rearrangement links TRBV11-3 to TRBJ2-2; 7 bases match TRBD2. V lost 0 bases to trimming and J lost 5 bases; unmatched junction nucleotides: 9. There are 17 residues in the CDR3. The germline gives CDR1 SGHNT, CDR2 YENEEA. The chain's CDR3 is CASSLDSGSGGTGELFF. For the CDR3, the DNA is TGTGCCAGCAGCTTAGATAGCGGGTCCGGGGGGACCGGGGAGCTGTTTTTT.

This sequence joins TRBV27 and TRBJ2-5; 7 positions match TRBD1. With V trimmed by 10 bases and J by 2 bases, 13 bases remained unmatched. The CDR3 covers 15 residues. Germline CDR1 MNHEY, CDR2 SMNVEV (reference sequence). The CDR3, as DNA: TGTGCCACCCGAATATCGACAGGGCCGCAAGAGACCCAGTACTTC. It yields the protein CATRISTGPQETQYF.

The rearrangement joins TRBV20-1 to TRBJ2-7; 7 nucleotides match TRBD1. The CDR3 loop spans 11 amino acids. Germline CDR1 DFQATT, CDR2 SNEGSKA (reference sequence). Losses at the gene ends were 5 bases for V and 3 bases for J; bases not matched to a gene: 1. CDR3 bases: TGCAGTGCTGGGGACAGCTACGAGCAGTACTTC. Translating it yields CSAGDSYEQYF.

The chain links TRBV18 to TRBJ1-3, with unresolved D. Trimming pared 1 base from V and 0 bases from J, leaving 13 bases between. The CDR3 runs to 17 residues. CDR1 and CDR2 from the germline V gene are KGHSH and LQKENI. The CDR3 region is CASSPLETSFSGNTIYF. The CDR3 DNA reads TGTGCCAGCTCACCACTAGAGACAAGTTTCTCTGGAAACACCATATATTTT.

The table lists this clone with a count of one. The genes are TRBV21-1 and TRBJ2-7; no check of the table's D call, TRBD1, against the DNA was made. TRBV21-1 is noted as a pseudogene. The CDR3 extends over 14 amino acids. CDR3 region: CASSNSGSSYEQYF. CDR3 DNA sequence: TGTGCCAGCAGCAATTCAGGGTCTAGTTACGAGCAGTACTTC.

The CDR3 DNA sequence: TGTGCCAGCAGTTTATCCGGGAGCTCCTATAATTCACCCCTCCACTTT. It yields the protein CASSLSGSSYNSPLHF. The genes are TRBV28 and TRBJ1-6; D remains unclear. CDR3 size: 16 residues. V was shortened by 1 base and J by 0 bases, with 7 bases between the two germline ends. Germline V gene sequence: CDR1 MDHEN, CDR2 SYDVKM.